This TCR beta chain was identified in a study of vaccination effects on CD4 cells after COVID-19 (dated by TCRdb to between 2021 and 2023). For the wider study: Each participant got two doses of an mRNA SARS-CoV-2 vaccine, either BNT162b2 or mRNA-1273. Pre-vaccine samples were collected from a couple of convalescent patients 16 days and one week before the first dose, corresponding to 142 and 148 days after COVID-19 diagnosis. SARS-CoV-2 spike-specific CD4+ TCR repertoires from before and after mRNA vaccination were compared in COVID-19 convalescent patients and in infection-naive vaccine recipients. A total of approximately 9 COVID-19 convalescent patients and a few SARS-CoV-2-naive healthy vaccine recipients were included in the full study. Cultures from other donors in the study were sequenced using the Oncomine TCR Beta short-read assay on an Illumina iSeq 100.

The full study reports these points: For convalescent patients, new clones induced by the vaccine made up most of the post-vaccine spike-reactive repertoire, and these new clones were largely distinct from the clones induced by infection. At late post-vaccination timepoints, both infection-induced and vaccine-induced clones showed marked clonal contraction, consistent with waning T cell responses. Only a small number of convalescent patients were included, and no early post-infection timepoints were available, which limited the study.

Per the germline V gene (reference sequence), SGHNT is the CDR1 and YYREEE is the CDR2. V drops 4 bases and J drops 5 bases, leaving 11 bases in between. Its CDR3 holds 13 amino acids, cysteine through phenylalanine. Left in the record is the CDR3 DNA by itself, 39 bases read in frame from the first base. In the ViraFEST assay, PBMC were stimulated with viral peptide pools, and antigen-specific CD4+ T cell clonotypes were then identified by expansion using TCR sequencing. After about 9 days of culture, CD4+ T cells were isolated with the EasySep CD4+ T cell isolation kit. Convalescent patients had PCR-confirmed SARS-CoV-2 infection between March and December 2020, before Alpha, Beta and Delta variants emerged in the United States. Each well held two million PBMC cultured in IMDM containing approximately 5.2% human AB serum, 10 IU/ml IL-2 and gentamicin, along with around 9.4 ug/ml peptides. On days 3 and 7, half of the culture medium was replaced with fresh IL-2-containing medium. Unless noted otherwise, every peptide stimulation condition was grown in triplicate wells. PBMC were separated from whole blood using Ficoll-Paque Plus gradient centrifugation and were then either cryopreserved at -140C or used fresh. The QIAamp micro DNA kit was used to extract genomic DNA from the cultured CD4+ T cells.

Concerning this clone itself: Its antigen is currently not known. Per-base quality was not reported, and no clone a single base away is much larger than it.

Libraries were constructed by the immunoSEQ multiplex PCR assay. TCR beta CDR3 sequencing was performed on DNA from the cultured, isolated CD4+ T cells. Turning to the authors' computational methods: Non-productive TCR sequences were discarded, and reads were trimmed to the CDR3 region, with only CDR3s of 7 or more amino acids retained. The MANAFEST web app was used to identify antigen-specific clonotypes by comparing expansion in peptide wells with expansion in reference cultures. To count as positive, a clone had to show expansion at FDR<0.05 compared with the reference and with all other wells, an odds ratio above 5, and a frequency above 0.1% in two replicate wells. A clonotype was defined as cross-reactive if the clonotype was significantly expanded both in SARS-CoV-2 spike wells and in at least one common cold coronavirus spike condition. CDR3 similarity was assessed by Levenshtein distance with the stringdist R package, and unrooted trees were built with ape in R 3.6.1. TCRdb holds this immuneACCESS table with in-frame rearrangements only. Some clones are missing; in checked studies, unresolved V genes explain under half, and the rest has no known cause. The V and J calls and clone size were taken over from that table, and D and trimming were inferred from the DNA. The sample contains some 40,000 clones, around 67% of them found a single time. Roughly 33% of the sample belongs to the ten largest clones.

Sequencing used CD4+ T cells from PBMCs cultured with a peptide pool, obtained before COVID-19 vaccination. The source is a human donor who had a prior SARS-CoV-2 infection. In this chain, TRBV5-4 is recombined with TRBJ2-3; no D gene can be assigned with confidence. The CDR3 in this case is CASSPSLGDTQYF. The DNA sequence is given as TGTGCCAGCAGCCCGTCCTTGGGAGATACGCAGTATTTT.